Presented here are 15 T cell receptor beta chains from one specimen sequenced in a study of CD8+ T cells in alopecia areata (dated by TCRdb to between 2017 and 2018). What the time point label conveys for this sample: about 5 months on oral tofacitinib. Interpreted using the paper, the treatment or condition label stands for: oral pan-JAK inhibitor, 5-10 mg twice daily. Library preparation was by the immunoSEQ multiplex PCR assay. RNA was extracted from all samples and reverse transcribed into cDNA, which served as template for TCR sequencing. Not all clones reach the TCRdb copy of this immuneACCESS table, which keeps in-frame sequences only. Checked studies attribute under half of the gap to unresolved V genes and leave the rest unexplained. In this sample the table shows 170,000 or so clones, roughly 50% of which occur a single time. In total, the top ten clones hold 9.5% to 14% of the sample.

The sample in question was CD8+ T cells sorted from blood, obtained at week 24, from a patient treated with tofacitinib. Receptor source: a human donor with alopecia areata.

V and J are TRBV30 and TRBJ1-1, with D unclear. This CDR3 has 13 amino acids. Germline CDR1 and CDR2: GTSNPN and SVGIG (reference sequence). Between the trimmed V and J ends, which lost 0 bases and 5 bases, there was a span of 10 bases. CDR3 nucleotide sequence: TGTGCCTGGAGTGTACGTGGGAGTACTGAAGCTTTCTTT. Translated, it gives CAWSVRGSTEAFF. The full variable domain, rest sourced from reference TRBV30 and TRBJ1-1, is SQTIHQWPATLVQPVGSPLSLECTVEGTSNPNLYWYRQAAGRGLQLLFYSVGIGQISSEVPQNLSASRPQDRQFILSSKKLLLSDSGFYLCAWSVRGSTEAFFGQGTRLTVV.

Only a few counts were recorded for this clone. V gene TRBV14 combines with J gene TRBJ2-2; TRBD2 might be the D (5 bases). The length of the CDR3 is 15 residues. The germline V gene has CDR1 SGHDN and CDR2 FVKESK. Trimming stripped 1 base from V and 7 bases from J, with 13 bases between. In DNA, the CDR3 is TGTGCCAGCAGCCAAGGACGTGGGAGTTTCGGGGAGCTGTTTTTT. Amino acids: CASSQGRGSFGELFF.

The CDR3 sequence is CSVPSANGYTF. In nucleotides, the CDR3 is TGCAGCGTTCCTTCGGCGAACGGCTACACCTTC. The V gene is TRBV29-1, the J gene TRBJ1-2; D unclear. CDR3 length equals 11 residues. CDR1 and CDR2 (germline): SQVTM, ANQGSEA. Trimming took off 5 bases at V and 8 bases at J, with 12 bases between the two ends. The variable domain in full, completed from reference TRBV29-1 and TRBJ1-2, reads SAVISQKPSRDICQRGTSLTIQCQVDSQVTMMFWYRQQPGQSLTLIATANQGSEATYESGFVIDKFPISRPNLTFSTLTVSNMSPEDSSIYLCSVPSANGYTFGSGTRLTVV.

V and J are TRBV9 and TRBJ2-7; D not certain. Germline V lookup: CDR1 SGDLS, CDR2 YYNGEE. The CDR3 runs 17 residues. V lost 1 base and J lost 1, with 18 bases in between. CDR3 DNA sequence: TGTGCCAGCAGCGTAAAGGAATCCGGGCACCATTCCTACGAGCAGTACTTC. Protein product: CASSVKESGHHSYEQYF.

J is TRBJ2-1 and V is TRBV4-3; 7 nucleotides align to TRBD2. From germline, CDR1 is LGHNA and CDR2 YSLEER. With 1 base clipped from V and 6 bases from J, the junction kept 6 bases outside the gene matches. The CDR3 is 15 residues long. CDR3 sequence reads: CASSQAPGGFNEQFF. For the CDR3, the DNA is TGCGCCAGCAGCCAAGCCCCGGGGGGATTCAATGAGCAGTTCTTC.

This clone was detected only a few times. The chain joins TRBV7-8 to TRBJ2-1, with D maybe TRBD2 (6 bases). This CDR3 comprises 15 residues. V lost 3 bases, J lost 0 bases, and 9 bases lay in between. Per the germline V gene, CDR1 is SGHVS and CDR2 is FQNEAQ. The CDR3 DNA reads TGTGCCAGCAGCTTCGGGACTCTCTCCTACAATGAGCAGTTCTTC. Its translation: CASSFGTLSYNEQFF.

The CDR3 sequence is CASSPSGQRSYNEQFF. The CDR3 DNA sequence: TGTGCCAGCAGTCCCTCGGGCCAGCGGTCCTACAATGAGCAGTTCTTC. The genes are TRBV4-2 and TRBJ2-1; a possible D gene is TRBD2 (5 bases). Germline V gene data show CDR1 as LGHNA and CDR2 as YNFKEQ. The CDR3 runs 16 residues. Trimming removed 6 bases at V and 1 base at J, with 16 bases between.

The V and J genes are TRBV7-8 and TRBJ1-5; D unclear. The germline CDR1 and CDR2 sequences are SGHVS and FQNEAQ. The V and J ends lost 5 bases and 3 bases respectively, with 14 bases between them. This CDR3 is built from 15 residues. For the CDR3, the DNA is TGTGCCAGCAGCCCCCTGGCCAGAATCAATCAGCCCCAGCATTTT. Translated: CASSPLARINQPQHF.

The genes are TRBV27 and TRBJ2-3; 7 bases are a match to TRBD1. The CDR3 contains 16 residues. Germline CDR1 MNHEY, CDR2 SMNVEV (reference sequence). J lost 3 bases, V lost 5 bases, and 11 bases had no gene match. Written as DNA, the CDR3 is TGTGCCAGCAGTCTCTTTACAGGGGCAGAGACAGATACGCAGTATTTT. The encoded protein is CASSLFTGAETDTQYF.

The V gene is TRBV9, the J gene TRBJ2-2; D gene unclear. V shed 7 bases and J shed 1 base, with 8 bases lying between them. This CDR3 comprises 13 residues. Germline V gene data show CDR1 as SGDLS and CDR2 as YYNGEE. The CDR3 region is CASGPLNTGELFF. The CDR3 nucleotides read TGTGCCAGCGGACCCTTGAACACCGGGGAGCTGTTTTTT.

To note about this clone: Other nucleotide sequences from this sample produce the same CDR3. This chain joins TRBV27 and TRBJ1-1; D gene uncertain. CDR3 length equals 13 residues. V lost 0 bases, J lost 0 bases, and 2 bases lay in between. Germline V gene sequence: CDR1 MNHEY, CDR2 SMNVEV (reference sequence). In DNA form, the CDR3 reads TGTGCCAGCAGTTTATCAATGAACACTGAAGCTTTCTTT. Translation: CASSLSMNTEAFF.

The rearrangement uses TRBV29-1 and TRBJ1-2; no clear D gene. CDR1 is SQVTM and CDR2 is ANQGSEA in the germline V gene. The V end was cut by 6 bases, the J end by 4 bases, with 9 bases between. The CDR3 length is 11 residues. CDR3 region: CSVGGIYGYTF. For the CDR3, the DNA is TGCAGCGTAGGAGGAATCTATGGCTACACCTTC.

The chain recombines TRBV27 with TRBJ1-1; tentatively, D is TRBD1 (6 bases). Per germline, CDR1 MNHEY and CDR2 SMNVEV (reference sequence). V was clipped by 8 bases and J by 6 bases, with 10 bases between them. This CDR3 contains 11 residues. CDR3 DNA sequence: TGTGCCAGCTCGGGGGGCGCTGAAGCTTTCTTT. It yields the protein CASSGGAEAFF.

This chain links TRBV11-2 with TRBJ2-3, with D tentatively TRBD1 (6 bases). V gave up 2 bases and J gave up 6 bases, with 6 bases separating them. Germline V gene lookup returns CDR1 SGHAT and CDR2 FQNNGV. The CDR3 runs to 12 residues. CDR3 nucleotide sequence: TGTGCCAGCAGCTTACAGGGGGATACGCAGTATTTT. It yields the protein CASSLQGDTQYF. The complete variable domain, with remaining parts taken from reference TRBV11-2 and TRBJ2-3, reads EAGVAQSPRYKIIEKRQSVAFWCNPISGHATLYWYQQILGQGPKLLIQFQNNGVVDDSQLPKDRFSAERLKGVDSTLKIQPAKLEDSAVYLCASSLQGDTQYFGPGTRLTVL.

The V call is TRBV4-3, the J call TRBJ1-5; D remains ambiguous. Per the germline V gene, CDR1 is LGHNA and CDR2 is YSLEER. Trimming shortened V by 0 bases and J by 0 bases, and 6 bases separated the two germline ends. The CDR3 covers 15 residues. The DNA for the CDR3 is TGCGCCAGCAGCCAAGATAAGACTAGCAATCAGCCCCAGCATTTT. Amino acids: CASSQDKTSNQPQHF.